One sample yielded the 2 T cell receptor beta chains listed below, sequenced in a study of T cell repertoires in cytomegalovirus infection. MiXCR, applied by TCRdb to the reads, yields one record per CDR3 protein. The sample includes approximately 600,000 distinct CDR3 sequences, roughly 42% of them seen just once. Their specific antigens are unknown. The sequenced sample was cultured PBMCs, obtained from culture after CMV antigen stimulation. Receptors originate from a human donor in good health (CMV status not recorded). Some clones in this sample may be carry-over from other donors' samples.

This clonotype was observed a few times. V gene TRBV7-6 combines with J gene TRBJ2-3; the D gene could be TRBD1 or TRBD2 (5 bases each). The V gene lost 5 bases and the J gene lost 5 bases, with 14 bases spanning the gap. The CDR3 covers 14 residues. CDR1 and CDR2 (germline): SGHVS, FNYEAQ. CDR3 residues: CASSRGGGGDTQYF. CDR3 sequence (DNA): TGTGCCAGCAGCCGAGGTGGGGGTGGAGATACGCAGTATTTT.

The chain joins TRBV4-1 to TRBJ2-5, with D hard to call. CDR1 is MGHRA, CDR2 YSYEKL, per germline. The CDR3 runs to 16 residues. With 2 bases removed from V and 0 bases from J, the gap between germline ends came to 13 bases. The CDR3 region is CASSQNPDLYQETQYF. As DNA, the CDR3 is TGCGCCAGCAGCCAAAATCCTGATTTGTACCAAGAGACCCAGTACTTC.